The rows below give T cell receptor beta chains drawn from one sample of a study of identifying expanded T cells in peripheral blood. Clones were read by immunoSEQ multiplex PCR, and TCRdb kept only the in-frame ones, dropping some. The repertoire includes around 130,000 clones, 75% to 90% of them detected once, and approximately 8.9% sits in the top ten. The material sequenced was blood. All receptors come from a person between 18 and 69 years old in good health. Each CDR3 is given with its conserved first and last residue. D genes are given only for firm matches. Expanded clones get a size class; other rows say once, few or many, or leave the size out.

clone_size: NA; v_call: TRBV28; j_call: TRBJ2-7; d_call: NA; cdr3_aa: CASYRDTKDEQYF; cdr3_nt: TGTGCCAGCTACCGGGACACGAAAGACGAGCAGTACTTC
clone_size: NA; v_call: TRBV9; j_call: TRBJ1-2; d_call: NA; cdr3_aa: CASSPSPRENYGYTF; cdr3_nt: TGTGCCAGCAGCCCCTCACCGAGAGAAAACTATGGCTACACCTTC
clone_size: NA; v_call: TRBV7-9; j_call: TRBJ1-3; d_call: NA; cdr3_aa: CASSLGPNSGNTIYF; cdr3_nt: TGTGCCAGCAGCCTGGGACCGAACTCTGGAAACACCATATATTTT
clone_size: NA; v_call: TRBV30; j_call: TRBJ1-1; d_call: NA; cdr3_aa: CAWSDRGTEAFF; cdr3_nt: TGTGCCTGGAGTGATCGGGGAACTGAAGCTTTCTTT
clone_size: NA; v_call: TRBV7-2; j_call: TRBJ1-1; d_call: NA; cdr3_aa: CASSLAGGVEAFF; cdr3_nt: TGTGCCAGCAGCTTAGCAGGGGGGGTTGAAGCTTTCTTT
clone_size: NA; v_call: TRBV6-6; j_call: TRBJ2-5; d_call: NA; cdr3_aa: CASSYSSSGQRQTQYF; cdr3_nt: TGTGCCAGCAGTTACTCATCCAGCGGACAGAGGCAGACCCAGTACTTC
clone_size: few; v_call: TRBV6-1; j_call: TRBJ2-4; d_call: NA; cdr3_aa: CASGQGKAIQYF; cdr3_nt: TGTGCCAGCGGGCAGGGGAAGGCCATTCAGTACTTC
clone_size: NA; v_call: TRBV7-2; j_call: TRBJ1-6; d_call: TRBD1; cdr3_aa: CASSQIAQGGRIPLHF; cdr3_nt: TGTGCCAGCAGCCAAATCGCACAGGGGGGACGAATCCCCCTCCACTTT
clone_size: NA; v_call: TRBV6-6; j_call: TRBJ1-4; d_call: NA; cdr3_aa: CASSLTWGTNEKLFF; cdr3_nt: TGTGCCAGCAGTCTTACCTGGGGGACTAATGAAAAACTGTTTTTT
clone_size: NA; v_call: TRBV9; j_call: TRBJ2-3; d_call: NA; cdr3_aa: CASSVKGSADTQYF; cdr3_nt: TGTGCCAGCAGCGTAAAGGGTAGCGCAGATACGCAGTATTTT
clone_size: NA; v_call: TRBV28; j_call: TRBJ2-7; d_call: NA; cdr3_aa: CASSPQQAKSYEQYF; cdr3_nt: TGTGCCAGCAGTCCCCAACAGGCTAAATCTTACGAGCAGTACTTC
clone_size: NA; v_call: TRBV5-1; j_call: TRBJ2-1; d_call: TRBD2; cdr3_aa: CASSVTASGSGEQFF; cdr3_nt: TGCGCCAGCAGCGTCACAGCTAGCGGGAGTGGGGAGCAGTTCTTC
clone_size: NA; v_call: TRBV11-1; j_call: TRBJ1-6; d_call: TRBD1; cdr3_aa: CASSFRGSLHSPLHF; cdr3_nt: TGTGCCAGCAGCTTCAGGGGGTCGCTTCATTCACCCCTCCACTTT
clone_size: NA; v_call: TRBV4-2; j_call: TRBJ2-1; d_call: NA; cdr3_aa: CASSPRTKQGWNEQFF; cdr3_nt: TGTGCCAGCAGCCCCCGGACGAAACAGGGTTGGAATGAGCAGTTCTTC
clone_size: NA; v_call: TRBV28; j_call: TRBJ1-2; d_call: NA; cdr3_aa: CASTQGYGYTF; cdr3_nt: TGTGCCAGCACCCAGGGCTATGGCTACACCTTC
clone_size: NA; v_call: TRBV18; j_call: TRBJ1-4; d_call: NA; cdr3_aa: CASHEAGGSEKLFF; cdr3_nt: TGTGCCAGCCACGAGGCGGGGGGAAGTGAAAAACTGTTTTTT
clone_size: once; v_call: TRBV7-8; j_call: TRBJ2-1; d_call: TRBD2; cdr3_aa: CASSLMLAGGSSYNEQFF; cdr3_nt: TGTGCCAGCAGCTTAATGCTAGCGGGAGGGAGCTCCTACAATGAGCAGTTCTTC
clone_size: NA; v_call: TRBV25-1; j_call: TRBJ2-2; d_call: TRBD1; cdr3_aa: CASSDPGQGHTGELFF; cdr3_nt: TGTGCCAGCAGTGATCCGGGACAGGGGCACACCGGGGAGCTGTTTTTT
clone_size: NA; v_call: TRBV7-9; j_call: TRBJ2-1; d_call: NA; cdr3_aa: CASSLINEQFF; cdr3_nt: TGTGCCAGCAGCCTCATCAATGAGCAGTTCTTC
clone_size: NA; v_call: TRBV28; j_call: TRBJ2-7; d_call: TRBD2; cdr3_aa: CASSPPGLAGAYEQYF; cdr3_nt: TGTGCCAGCAGTCCTCCCGGACTAGCGGGGGCCTACGAGCAGTACTTC
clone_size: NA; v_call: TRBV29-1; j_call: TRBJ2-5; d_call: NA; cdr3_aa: CSVLRGRRETQYF; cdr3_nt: TGCAGCGTTCTCAGGGGTAGGAGAGAGACCCAGTACTTC
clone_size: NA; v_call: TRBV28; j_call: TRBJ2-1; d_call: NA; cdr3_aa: CASSSTRSEQFF; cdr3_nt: TGTGCCAGCAGCTCGACTAGGAGTGAGCAGTTCTTC
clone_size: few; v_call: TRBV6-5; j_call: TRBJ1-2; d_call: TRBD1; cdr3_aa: CASSYLGQGGYTF; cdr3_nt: TGTGCCAGCAGTTACTTGGGACAGGGAGGCTACACCTTC
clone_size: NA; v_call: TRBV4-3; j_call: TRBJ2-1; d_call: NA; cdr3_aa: CASSPLIVGYNEQFF; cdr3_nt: TGCGCCAGCAGCCCCCTGATCGTTGGCTACAATGAGCAGTTCTTC
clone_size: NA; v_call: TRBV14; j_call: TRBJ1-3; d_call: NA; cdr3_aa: CASSQLGSGNTIYF; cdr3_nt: TGTGCCAGCAGCCAGTTGGGCTCTGGAAACACCATATATTTT
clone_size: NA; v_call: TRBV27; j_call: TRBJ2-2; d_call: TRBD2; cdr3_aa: CAIKAGSNGELFF; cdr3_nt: TGTGCCATTAAAGCGGGGAGTAACGGGGAGCTGTTTTTT
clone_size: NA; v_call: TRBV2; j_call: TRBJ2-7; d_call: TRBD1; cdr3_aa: CASIGQGTSNEQYF; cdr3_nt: TGTGCCAGCATTGGACAGGGAACGAGCAACGAGCAGTACTTC
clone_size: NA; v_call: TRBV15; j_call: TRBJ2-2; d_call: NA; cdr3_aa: CATSNTGELFF; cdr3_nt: TGTGCCACCAGCAACACCGGGGAGCTGTTTTTT